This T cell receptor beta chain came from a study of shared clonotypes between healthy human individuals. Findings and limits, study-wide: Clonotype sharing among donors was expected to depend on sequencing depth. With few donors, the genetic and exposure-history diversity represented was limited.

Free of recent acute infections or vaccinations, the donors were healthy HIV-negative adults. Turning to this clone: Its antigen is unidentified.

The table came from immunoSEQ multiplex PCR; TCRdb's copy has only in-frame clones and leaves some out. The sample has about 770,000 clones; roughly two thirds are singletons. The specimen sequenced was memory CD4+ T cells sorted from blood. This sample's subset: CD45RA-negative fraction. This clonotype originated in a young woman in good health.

CDR3 in amino acids: CASSLVDTQYF. CDR3 bases: TGCGCCAGCAGCTTGGTCGATACGCAGTATTTT. The gene calls are TRBV5-1 and TRBJ2-3; D is undetermined. Trimming shortened V by 0 bases and J by 6 bases, and 2 bases separated the two germline ends. The CDR3 contains 11 residues. Germline V gives CDR1 SGHRS, CDR2 YFSETQ.